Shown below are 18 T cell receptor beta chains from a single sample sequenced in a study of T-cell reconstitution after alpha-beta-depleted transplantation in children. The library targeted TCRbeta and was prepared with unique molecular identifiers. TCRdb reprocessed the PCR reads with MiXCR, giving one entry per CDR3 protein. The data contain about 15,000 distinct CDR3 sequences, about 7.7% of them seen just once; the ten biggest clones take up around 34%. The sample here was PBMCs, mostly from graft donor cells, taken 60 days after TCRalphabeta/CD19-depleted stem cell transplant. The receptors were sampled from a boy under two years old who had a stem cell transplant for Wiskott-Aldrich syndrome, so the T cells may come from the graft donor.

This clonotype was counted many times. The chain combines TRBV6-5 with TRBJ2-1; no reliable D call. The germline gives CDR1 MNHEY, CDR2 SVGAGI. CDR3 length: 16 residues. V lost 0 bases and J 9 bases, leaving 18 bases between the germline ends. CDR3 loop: CASSYSLWVGLGEQFF. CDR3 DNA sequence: TGTGCCAGCAGTTACTCACTCTGGGTCGGGTTGGGTGAGCAGTTCTTC.

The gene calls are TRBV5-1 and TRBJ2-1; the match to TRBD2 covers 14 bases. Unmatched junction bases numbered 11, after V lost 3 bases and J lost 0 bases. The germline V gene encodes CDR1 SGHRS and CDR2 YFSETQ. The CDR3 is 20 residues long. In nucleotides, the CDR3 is TGCGCCAGCAGCTGGACTTGGACTAGCGGGAGGAGTAGCTCCTACAATGAGCAGTTCTTC. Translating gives CASSWTWTSGRSSSYNEQFF. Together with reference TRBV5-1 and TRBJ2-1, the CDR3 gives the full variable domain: KAGVTQTPRYLIKTRGQQVTLSCSPISGHRSVSWYQQTPGQGLQFLFEYFSETQRNKGNFPGRFSGRQFSNSRSEMNVSTLELGDSALYLCASSWTWTSGRSSSYNEQFFGPGTRLTVL.

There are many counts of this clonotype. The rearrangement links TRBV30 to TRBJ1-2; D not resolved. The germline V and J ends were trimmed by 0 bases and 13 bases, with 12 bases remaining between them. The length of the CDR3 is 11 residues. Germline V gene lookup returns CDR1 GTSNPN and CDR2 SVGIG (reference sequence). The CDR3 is CAWSVAEVLTF. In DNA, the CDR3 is TGTGCCTGGAGTGTAGCGGAAGTACTCACCTTC. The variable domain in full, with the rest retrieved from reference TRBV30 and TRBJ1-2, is SQTIHQWPATLVQPVGSPLSLECTVEGTSNPNLYWYRQAAGRGLQLLFYSVGIGQISSEVPQNLSASRPQDRQFILSSKKLLLSDSGFYLCAWSVAEVLTFGSGTRLTVV.

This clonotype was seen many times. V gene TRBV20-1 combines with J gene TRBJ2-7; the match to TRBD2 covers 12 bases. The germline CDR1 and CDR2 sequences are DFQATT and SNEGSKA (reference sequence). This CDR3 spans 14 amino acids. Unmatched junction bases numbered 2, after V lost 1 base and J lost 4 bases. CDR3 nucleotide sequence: TGCAGTGCTAGAGGACTAGCGGGAGATTACGAGCAGTACTTC. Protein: CSARGLAGDYEQYF.

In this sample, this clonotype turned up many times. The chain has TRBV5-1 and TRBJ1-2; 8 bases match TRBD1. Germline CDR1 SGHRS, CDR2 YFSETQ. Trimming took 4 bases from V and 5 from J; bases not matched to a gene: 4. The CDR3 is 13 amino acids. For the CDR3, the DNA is TGCGCCAGCAGCCCAGGGGGCGAATATGGCTACACCTTC. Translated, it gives CASSPGGEYGYTF.

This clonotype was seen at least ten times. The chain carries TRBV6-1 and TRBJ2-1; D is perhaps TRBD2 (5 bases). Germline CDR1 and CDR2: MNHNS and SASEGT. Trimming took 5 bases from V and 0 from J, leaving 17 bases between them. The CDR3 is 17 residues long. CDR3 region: CASSKNLAESSYNEQFF. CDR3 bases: TGTGCCAGCAGTAAAAATCTAGCAGAGAGCTCCTACAATGAGCAGTTCTTC.

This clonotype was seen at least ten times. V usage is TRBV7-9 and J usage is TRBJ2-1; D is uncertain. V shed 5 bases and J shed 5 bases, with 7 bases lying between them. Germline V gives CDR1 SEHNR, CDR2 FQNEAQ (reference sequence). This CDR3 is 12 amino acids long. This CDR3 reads CASSQTHNEQFF. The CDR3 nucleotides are TGTGCCAGCAGCCAGACACACAATGAGCAGTTCTTC.

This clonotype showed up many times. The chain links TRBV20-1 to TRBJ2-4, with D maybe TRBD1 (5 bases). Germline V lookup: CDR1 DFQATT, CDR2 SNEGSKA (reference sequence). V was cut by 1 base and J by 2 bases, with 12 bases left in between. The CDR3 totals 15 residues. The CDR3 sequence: CSARAGFGSKNIQYF. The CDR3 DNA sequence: TGCAGTGCTAGAGCAGGGTTTGGGTCCAAAAACATTCAGTACTTC.

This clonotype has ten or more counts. Written as DNA, the CDR3 is TGCAGTGCTAGCGCGGAGGGGGCCGACACTGAAGCTTTCTTT. Translated: CSASAEGADTEAFF. V usage is TRBV20-1 and J usage is TRBJ1-1, with 7 bases fitting TRBD1. The length of the CDR3 is 14 residues. The germline V gene has CDR1 DFQATT and CDR2 SNEGSKA (reference sequence). J gave up 3 bases and V 3 bases, and 7 bases lay outside the gene matches.

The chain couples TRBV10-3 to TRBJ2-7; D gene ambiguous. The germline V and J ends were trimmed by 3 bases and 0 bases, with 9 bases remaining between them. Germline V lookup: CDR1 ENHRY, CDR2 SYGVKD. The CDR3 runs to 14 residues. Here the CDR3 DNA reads TGTGCCATCAGTGACAGGCCGAGCTCCTACGAGCAGTACTTC. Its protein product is CAISDRPSSYEQYF.

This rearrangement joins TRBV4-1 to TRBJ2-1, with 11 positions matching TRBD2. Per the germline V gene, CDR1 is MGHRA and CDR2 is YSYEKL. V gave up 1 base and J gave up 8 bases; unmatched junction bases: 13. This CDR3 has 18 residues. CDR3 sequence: CASSQVHVAGGSSYEQFF. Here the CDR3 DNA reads TGCGCCAGCAGCCAAGTTCATGTAGCGGGAGGGAGTAGCTATGAGCAGTTCTTC.

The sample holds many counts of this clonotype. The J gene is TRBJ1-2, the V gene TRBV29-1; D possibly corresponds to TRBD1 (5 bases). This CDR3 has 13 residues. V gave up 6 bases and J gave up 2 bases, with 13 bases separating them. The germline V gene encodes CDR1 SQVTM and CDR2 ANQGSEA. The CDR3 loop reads CSVPGRTNYGYTF. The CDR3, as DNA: TGCAGCGTACCGGGACGGACAAACTATGGCTACACCTTC.

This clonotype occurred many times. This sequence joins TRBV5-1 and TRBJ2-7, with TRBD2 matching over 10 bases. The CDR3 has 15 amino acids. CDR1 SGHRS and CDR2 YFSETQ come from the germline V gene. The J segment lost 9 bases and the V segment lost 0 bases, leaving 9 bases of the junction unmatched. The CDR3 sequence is CASSLAASGSLVQYF. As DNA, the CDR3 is TGCGCCAGCAGCTTGGCGGCTAGCGGGAGTTTAGTGCAGTACTTC.

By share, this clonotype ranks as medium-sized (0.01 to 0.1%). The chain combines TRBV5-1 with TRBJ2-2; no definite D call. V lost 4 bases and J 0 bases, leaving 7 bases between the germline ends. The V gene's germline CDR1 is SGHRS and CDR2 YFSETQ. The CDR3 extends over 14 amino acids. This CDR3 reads CASSTATNTGELFF. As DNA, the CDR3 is TGCGCCAGCAGCACGGCCACGAACACCGGGGAGCTGTTTTTT.

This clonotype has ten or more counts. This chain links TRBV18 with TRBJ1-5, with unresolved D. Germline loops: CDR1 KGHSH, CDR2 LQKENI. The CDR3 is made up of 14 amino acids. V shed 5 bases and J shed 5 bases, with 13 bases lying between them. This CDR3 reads CASSLGLRDQPQHF. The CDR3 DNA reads TGTGCCAGCTCATTGGGCCTGAGAGATCAGCCCCAGCATTTT. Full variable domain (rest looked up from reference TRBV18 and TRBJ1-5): NAGVMQNPRHLVRRRGQEARLRCSPMKGHSHVYWYRQLPEEGLKFMVYLQKENIIDESGMPKERFSAEFPKEGPSILRIQQVVRGDSAAYFCASSLGLRDQPQHFGDGTRLSIL.

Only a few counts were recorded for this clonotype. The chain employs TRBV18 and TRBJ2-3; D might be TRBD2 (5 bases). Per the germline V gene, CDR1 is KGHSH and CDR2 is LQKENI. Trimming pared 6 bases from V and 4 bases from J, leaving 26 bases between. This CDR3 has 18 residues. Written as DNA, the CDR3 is TGTGCCAGCTCCCTCCGGCAGCGTCCCGGGATTAGCGCAGATACGCAGTATTTT. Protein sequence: CASSLRQRPGISADTQYF.

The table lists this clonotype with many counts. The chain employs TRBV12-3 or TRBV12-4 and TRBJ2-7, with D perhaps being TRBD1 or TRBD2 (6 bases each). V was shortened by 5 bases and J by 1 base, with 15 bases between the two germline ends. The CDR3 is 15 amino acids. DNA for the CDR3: TGTGCCAGCAGTGCGGGACACCTGGGATCCTACGAGCAGTACTTC. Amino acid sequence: CASSAGHLGSYEQYF.

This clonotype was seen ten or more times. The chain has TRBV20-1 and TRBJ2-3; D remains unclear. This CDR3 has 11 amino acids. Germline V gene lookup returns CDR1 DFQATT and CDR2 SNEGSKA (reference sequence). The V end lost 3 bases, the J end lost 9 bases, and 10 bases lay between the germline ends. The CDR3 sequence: CSASLTTTQYF. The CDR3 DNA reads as TGCAGTGCTAGCCTGACAACGACGCAGTATTTT.